This T cell receptor beta chain was observed in a study of graft-versus-host responses after intestinal transplantation (dated by TCRdb to 2020 to 2022). Describing the broader study: The transplants that recipients got were multivisceral, liver-intestinal, or isolated intestinal. A cohort of under 30 intestinal transplant recipients, including one retransplant, was enrolled, and 3 patients lacking pretransplant specimens were excluded. All recipients received anti-thymocyte globulin induction followed by maintenance tacrolimus and steroids for approximately 3 years. Graft-versus-host and host-versus-graft alloreactive T cell clones were tracked in the graft, circulation and bone marrow after intestinal transplantation using bulk TCR-beta CDR3 sequencing. Rather than going through the commercial service, samples from three later patients were sequenced in-house on an Illumina MiSeq and processed with MiXCR. Alloreactive clones were identified by sequencing pre-transplant mixed lymphocyte reaction products and comparing these products with unstimulated pre-transplant donor and recipient T cells. Donor T cell macrochimerism was defined as a peak of at least 4% donor T cells among recipient peripheral blood mononuclear cells. The paper's findings and limits, for the study overall: GvH clones were found in recipient bone marrow, and some of the GvH clones appeared earlier in ileal mucosa or blood, which is consistent with an intestinal mucosal origin. In the allografts of patients with donor T cell macrochimerism, GvH to HvG T cell clonal ratios were high. Conclusions were limited by the relatively low number and heterogeneity of intestinal transplant patients. Peak levels of circulating GvH clones were associated with declines in HvG clones early after transplant.

Points on this clone: Its antigen is still unknown. No clone much larger than this one lies a single base away; base qualities are absent.

Library preparation used the immunoSEQ multiplex PCR assay. For most patients, genomic DNA was isolated using the Qiagen DNeasy Blood and Tissue Kit and was shipped frozen to Adaptive Biotechnologies for TCR sequencing. For most patients, high-throughput TCR-beta CDR3 sequencing of genomic DNA was performed by Adaptive Biotechnologies. The study's processing was this. TCR sequencing data for around 19 patients were retrieved from Adaptive's ImmunoSEQ software; a few other patients were processed with MiXCR and VDJtools. To correct CD4 versus CD8 sorting errors, sequences present in both subsets at a frequency ratio below 5:1 were removed. Because the origin of CDR3 nucleotide sequences shared between donor and recipient could not be assigned, those sequences were removed. At least 2-fold expansion over unstimulated cells and a minimum CFSE-low frequency of 0.002% (template counts) or 0.001% (read counts) were required for clones to be classified as alloreactive. Clones detected in sequenced pre-transplant spleen, lymph node, or MLR CFSE-low populations of the donor or recipient were defined as mappable. The cumulative frequency of alloreactive clones was calculated as a percentage of all sequences, weighted by copy number. TCRdb's version of the immuneACCESS table is confined to in-frame rearrangements and falls short of the full clone set. An unresolved V gene accounts for under half of the shortfall where checked; the remainder is of unknown origin. The V and J calls and clone size come from that table; D and trimming were worked out from the DNA. The sample table lists 70,000 to 95,000 clones, 90% to 95% of them with a count of one. The ten largest clones add up to 0.95% to 1.3% of the sample.

The time point label, as the study defines it: cells obtained before transplantation from donor or recipient. CD3+CD4+ and CD3+CD8+ populations were FACS-sorted from unstimulated pre-transplant donor and recipient cells taken from spleen or lymph nodes. The CDR3 sequence holds 15 residues, the cysteine and phenylalanine included. The CDR3 DNA has 45 bases and is translated from base 1. Via the germline V gene (reference sequence), CDR1 is SEHNR and CDR2 FQNEAQ. Trimming accounts for 5 bases at V and 4 bases at J, while the number of junction bases matched to no gene is 7. The chain is encoded by TRBV7-9 joined to TRBJ2-3; 9 middle bases align to TRBD2. The source is a human donor who was the organ donor for an intestinal transplant. The specimen comprised unstimulated CD8+ T cells sorted from spleen or lymph node cells, sampled before transplant. The CDR3 protein sequence reads: CASSPQAGGADTQYF. The DNA reads TGTGCCAGCAGCCCCCAGGCGGGGGGGGCAGATACGCAGTATTTT.